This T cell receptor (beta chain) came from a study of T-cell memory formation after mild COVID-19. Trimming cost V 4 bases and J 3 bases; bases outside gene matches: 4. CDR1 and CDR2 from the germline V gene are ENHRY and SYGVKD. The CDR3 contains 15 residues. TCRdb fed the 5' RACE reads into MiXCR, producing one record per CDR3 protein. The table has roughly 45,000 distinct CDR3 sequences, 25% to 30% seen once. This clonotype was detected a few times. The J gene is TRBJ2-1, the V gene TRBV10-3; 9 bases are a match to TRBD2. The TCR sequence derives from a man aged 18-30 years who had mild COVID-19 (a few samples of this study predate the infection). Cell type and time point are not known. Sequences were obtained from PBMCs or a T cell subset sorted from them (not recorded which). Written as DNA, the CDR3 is TGTGCCATCAGTGCGCAGCGGGGGGACTACAATGAGCAGTTCTTC. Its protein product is CAISAQRGDYNEQFF.